Listed below are T cell receptor beta chains from one sample, sequenced in a study of cytomegalovirus exposure and HLA in healthy donors. The method was immunoSEQ multiplex PCR; TCRdb's version includes in-frame clones alone and lacks a portion of them. The profile shows approximately 120,000 clones, around 80% of them singletons. Sequenced sample: PBMCs. The receptor source for this set is a woman aged 55-70 years in good health and CMV-seropositive. Both conserved end residues are part of each CDR3. Fields, in order: clone size, V gene, J gene, D gene, CDR3 DNA, CDR3 protein. D genes are given only for firm matches. Expanded clones are given a class, and other clones once, few, many or no size at all.

>-|TRBV6-5|TRBJ2-3|-
TGTGCCAGCAGTAACCAAGCGCCGAACACAGATACGCAGTATTTT
CASSNQAPNTDTQYF
>-|TRBV13|TRBJ1-2|TRBD1
TGTGCCAGCAGCTTAGGGGACAGGGCGACTAACTATGGCTACACCTTC
CASSLGDRATNYGYTF
>-|TRBV7-2|TRBJ2-2|TRBD2
TGTGCCAGCAGCCTAAGGGCGGGGGGATTAGTCGGGGAGCTGTTTTTT
CASSLRAGGLVGELFF
>once|TRBV7-3|TRBJ2-2|-
TGTGCCAGCAGCTTAGAACTAGGCTGGGCCGGGGAGCTGTTTTTT
CASSLELGWAGELFF
>-|TRBV4-3|TRBJ1-5|-
TGCGCCAGCAGCCAAGATCTTTCTCAGCCCCAGCATTTT
CASSQDLSQPQHF
>few|TRBV5-4|TRBJ2-7|-
TGTGCCAGCAGCTTCGGGGCCTACGAGCAGTACTTC
CASSFGAYEQYF
>-|TRBV6-1|TRBJ1-1|TRBD1
TGTGCCAGCAGCGGACAGGGGGTCGTAGAAGCTTTCTTT
CASSGQGVVEAFF
>-|TRBV19|TRBJ1-3|TRBD1
TGTGCCAGTAGTTCCCCGACAGGGACATCTGGAAACACCATATATTTT
CASSSPTGTSGNTIYF
>-|TRBV5-6|TRBJ2-3|TRBD2
TGTGCCAGCAGCCTCGAAGCGGGGATTAGTCATACGCAGTATTTT
CASSLEAGISHTQYF
>-|TRBV30|TRBJ1-1|TRBD1
TGTGCCTGGAGGGGACAGGTTAAGAACACTGAAGCTTTCTTT
CAWRGQVKNTEAFF
>-|TRBV27|TRBJ2-2|TRBD1
TGTGCCAGCAGTTTACTCTCGGGACAGGGGAACACCGGGGAGCTGTTTTTT
CASSLLSGQGNTGELFF
>-|TRBV2|TRBJ1-2|-
TGTGCCAGCAGTGATTTAGGGGGAAACTATGGCTACACCTTC
CASSDLGGNYGYTF
>-|TRBV7-2|TRBJ2-3|TRBD2
TGTGCCAGCAGCCTCAGCGGGAGGGCCGGAGATACGCAGTATTTT
CASSLSGRAGDTQYF
>-|TRBV6-1|TRBJ1-5|-
TGTGCCACAACAGGGTTCCTTAGCAATCAGCCCCAGCATTTT
CATTGFLSNQPQHF
>-|TRBV7-9|TRBJ1-1|-
TGTGCCAGCAGCTTAGGAGTCTGGGGGGACACTGAAGCTTTCTTT
CASSLGVWGDTEAFF
>few|TRBV11-2|TRBJ2-3|-
TGTGCCAGCAGCTCCCCTAACCTCCCGCGCCCAGATACGCAGTATTTT
CASSSPNLPRPDTQYF
>-|TRBV7-9|TRBJ2-5|-
TGTGCCAGCAGCTTAGAGAGCCAAGAGACCCAGTACTTC
CASSLESQETQYF
>-|TRBV19|TRBJ1-1|TRBD1
TGTGCCAGTACCGACAGGGGTAACACTGAAGCTTTCTTT
CASTDRGNTEAFF
>-|TRBV6-1|TRBJ1-1|-
TGCGCCAGCAGACTAATCAGGGAAGGCACTGAAGCTTTCTTT
CASRLIREGTEAFF
>-|TRBV4-1|TRBJ1-1|TRBD1
TGCGCCAGCAGCCAAGCGGACAGGCTGAACACTGAAGCTTTCTTT
CASSQADRLNTEAFF
>-|TRBV7-9|TRBJ2-3|TRBD2
TGTGCCAGCAGCACTGGACTAGCGGGAGCCACAGATACGCAGTATTTT
CASSTGLAGATDTQYF
>few|TRBV10-3|TRBJ1-2|-
TGTGCCATCAGTGAACGGGGGACCCTTTATGGCTACACCTTC
CAISERGTLYGYTF
>-|TRBV5-4|TRBJ2-3|TRBD2
TGTGCCAGCAGCTCTACCGGGACTAGCGGGATGTCTTTTCACTTTGATACGCAGTATTTT
CASSSTGTSGMSFHFDTQYF
>-|TRBV6-1|TRBJ2-7|-
TGTGCCAGCAGCCCCGCCGACCCCGGGTCCTACGAGCAGTACTTC
CASSPADPGSYEQYF
>-|TRBV9|TRBJ2-1|TRBD2
TGTGCCAGCAGCGTAGCTGGAGCGGGAGGTATCTACAATGAGCAGTTCTTC
CASSVAGAGGIYNEQFF
>-|TRBV5-6|TRBJ1-1|-
TGTGCCAGCAGCTTGGATTTGCGACAGGATGAAGCTTTCTTT
CASSLDLRQDEAFF
>-|TRBV18|TRBJ1-2|TRBD1
TGTGCCAGCTCACGGACAGGGGTTACTATTGGGGGCTACACCTTC
CASSRTGVTIGGYTF
>-|TRBV5-1|TRBJ2-7|TRBD2
TGCGCCAGCAGCTTGGGGACTAGCGGGAGAGGGAGGGCTGGTGAGCAGTACTTC
CASSLGTSGRGRAGEQYF